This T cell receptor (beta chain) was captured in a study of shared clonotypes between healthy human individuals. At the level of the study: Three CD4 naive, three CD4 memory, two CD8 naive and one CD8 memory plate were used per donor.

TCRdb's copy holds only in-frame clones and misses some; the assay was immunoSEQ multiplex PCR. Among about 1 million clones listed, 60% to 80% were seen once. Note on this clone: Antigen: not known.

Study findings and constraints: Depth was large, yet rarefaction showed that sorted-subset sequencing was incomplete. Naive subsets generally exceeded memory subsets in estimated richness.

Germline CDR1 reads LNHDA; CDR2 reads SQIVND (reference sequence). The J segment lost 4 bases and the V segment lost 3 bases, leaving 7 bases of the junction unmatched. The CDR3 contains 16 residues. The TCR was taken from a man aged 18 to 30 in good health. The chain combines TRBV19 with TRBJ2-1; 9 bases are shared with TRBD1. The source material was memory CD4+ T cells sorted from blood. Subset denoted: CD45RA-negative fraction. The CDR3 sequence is CASSIGTGSKYNEQFF. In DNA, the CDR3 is TGTGCCAGTAGTATCGGGACAGGGAGTAAATACAATGAGCAGTTCTTC.